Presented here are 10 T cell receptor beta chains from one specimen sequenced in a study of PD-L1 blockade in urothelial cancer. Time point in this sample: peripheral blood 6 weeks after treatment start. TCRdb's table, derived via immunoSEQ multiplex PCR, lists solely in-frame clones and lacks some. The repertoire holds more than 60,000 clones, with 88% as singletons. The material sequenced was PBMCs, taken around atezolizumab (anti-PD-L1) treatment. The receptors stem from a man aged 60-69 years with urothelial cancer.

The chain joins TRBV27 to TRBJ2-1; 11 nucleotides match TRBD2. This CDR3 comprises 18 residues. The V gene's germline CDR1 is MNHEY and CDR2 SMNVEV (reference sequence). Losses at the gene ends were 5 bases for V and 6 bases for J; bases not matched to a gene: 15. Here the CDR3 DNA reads TGTGCCAGCAGTCACCTGACTAGCGGGACCAGACCGGGCAATGAGCAGTTCTTC. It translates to CASSHLTSGTRPGNEQFF.

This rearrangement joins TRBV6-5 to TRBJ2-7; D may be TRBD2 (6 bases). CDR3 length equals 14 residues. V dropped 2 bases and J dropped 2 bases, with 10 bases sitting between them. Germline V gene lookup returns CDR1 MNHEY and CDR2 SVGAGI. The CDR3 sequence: CASSYGTDPYEQYF. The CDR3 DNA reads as TGTGCCAGCAGTTACGGGACTGACCCCTACGAGCAGTACTTC.

This CDR3 reads CAITQPSSGNTIYF. CDR3 bases: TGTGCCATCACACAGCCCAGCTCTGGAAACACCATATATTTT. The genes are TRBV10-3 and TRBJ1-3; D unclear. Germline CDR1 ENHRY, CDR2 SYGVKD. Trimming shortened V by 7 bases and J by 0 bases, and 10 bases separated the two germline ends. The CDR3 extends over 14 amino acids.

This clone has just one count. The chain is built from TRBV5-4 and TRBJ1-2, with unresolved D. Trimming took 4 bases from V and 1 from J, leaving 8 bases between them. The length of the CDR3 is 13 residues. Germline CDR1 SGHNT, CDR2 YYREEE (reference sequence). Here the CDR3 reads CASSRGNNYGYTF. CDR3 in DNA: TGTGCCAGCAGCCGCGGAAATAACTATGGCTACACCTTC.

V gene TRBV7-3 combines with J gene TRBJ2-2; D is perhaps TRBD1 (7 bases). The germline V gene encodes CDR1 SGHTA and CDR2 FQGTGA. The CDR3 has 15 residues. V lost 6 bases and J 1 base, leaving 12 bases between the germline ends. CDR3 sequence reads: CASSPQGGNTGELFF. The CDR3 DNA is TGTGCCAGCAGTCCCCAGGGGGGGAACACCGGGGAGCTGTTTTTT.

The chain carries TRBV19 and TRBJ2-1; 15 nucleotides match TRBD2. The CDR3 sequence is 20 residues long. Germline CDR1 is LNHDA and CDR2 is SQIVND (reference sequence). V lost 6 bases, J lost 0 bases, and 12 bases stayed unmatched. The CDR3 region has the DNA TGTGCCAGTAGGGGACTAGCGGGAGGTCCGGGCCATAGCTCCTACAATGAGCAGTTCTTC. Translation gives CASRGLAGGPGHSSYNEQFF.

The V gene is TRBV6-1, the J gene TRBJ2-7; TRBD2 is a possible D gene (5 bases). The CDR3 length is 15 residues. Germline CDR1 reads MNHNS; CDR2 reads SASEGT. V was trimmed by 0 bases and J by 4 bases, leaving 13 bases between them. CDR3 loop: CASSEALEVGYEQYF. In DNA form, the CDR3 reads TGTGCCAGCAGTGAAGCATTGGAGGTGGGGTACGAGCAGTACTTC.

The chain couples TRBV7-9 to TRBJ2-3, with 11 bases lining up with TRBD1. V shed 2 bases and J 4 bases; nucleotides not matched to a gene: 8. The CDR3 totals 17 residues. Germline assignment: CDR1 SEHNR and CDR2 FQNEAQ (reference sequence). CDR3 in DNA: TGTGCCAGCAGCTTATCTTTCTCGGGACAGGGGGCAGATACGCAGTATTTT. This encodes CASSLSFSGQGADTQYF.

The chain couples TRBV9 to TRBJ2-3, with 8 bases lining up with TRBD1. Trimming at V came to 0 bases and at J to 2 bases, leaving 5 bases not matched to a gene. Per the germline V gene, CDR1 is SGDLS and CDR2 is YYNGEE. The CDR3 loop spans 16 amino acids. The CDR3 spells CASSVAGTGHTDTQYF. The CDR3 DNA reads TGTGCCAGCAGCGTAGCAGGGACAGGACACACAGATACGCAGTATTTT.

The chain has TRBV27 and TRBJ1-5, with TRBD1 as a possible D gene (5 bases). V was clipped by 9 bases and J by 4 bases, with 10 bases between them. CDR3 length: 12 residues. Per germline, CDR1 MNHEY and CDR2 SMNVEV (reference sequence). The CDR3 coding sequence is TGTGCCAGTCGGGGGGTGAATCAGCCCCAGCATTTT. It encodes CASRGVNQPQHF.